This paragraph reports one T cell receptor (beta chain). Method: immunoSEQ multiplex PCR; TCRdb's copy keeps in-frame clones and lacks some. The sample has under 300,000 clones, around 90% seen once. This specimen belongs to a study of blood T cell repertoires in COVID-19. This CDR3 is built from 15 residues. CDR1 is LGHDT, CDR2 YNNKEL, per germline (reference sequence). V shed 3 bases and J shed 5 bases, with 16 bases lying between them. This sequence originates from a woman younger than 30 who had recovered from COVID-19. The chain joins TRBV3-1 (or the pseudogene TRBV3-2) to TRBJ1-1; a possible D gene is TRBD1 (6 bases). Sequencing input: PBMCs or T cells enriched from blood (not recorded which). The CDR3: CASSQGTGRQTEAFF. In DNA, the CDR3 is TGTGCCAGCAGCCAGGGTACAGGGCGACAGACTGAAGCTTTCTTT.